The 5 T cell receptor beta chains below come from one sample, sequenced in a study of T cell responses to AZD1222 COVID-19 vaccine. Profiled with immunoSEQ multiplex PCR; TCRdb holds only in-frame clones, not every one. The sample contains 80,000 or so clones, 90% of which appear only once. Sequencing was performed on peripheral blood, taken on day 0 of AZD1222 vaccination. These receptors all come from an adult in good health.

V usage is TRBV4-1 and J usage is TRBJ1-2; possibly TRBD1 for D (5 bases). Germline CDR1 MGHRA, CDR2 YSYEKL. The CDR3 covers 15 residues. Trimming removed 1 base at V and 8 bases at J, with 17 bases between. The DNA for the CDR3 is TGCGCCAGCAGCCAAGGGCGGGGCCTGGACTGGGGCTACACCTTC. Protein product: CASSQGRGLDWGYTF.

This clone appeared once. The rearrangement joins TRBV10-3 to TRBJ1-6; maybe TRBD1 (6 bases). Germline V gives CDR1 ENHRY, CDR2 SYGVKD. This CDR3 spans 16 amino acids. Trimming cost V 6 bases and J 0 bases, with 12 bases left between them. As DNA, the CDR3 is TGTGCCATCAGGGACAGTGGAAGCTCCTATAATTCACCCCTCCACTTT. Translating it yields CAIRDSGSSYNSPLHF.

V is TRBV7-2 and J is TRBJ2-1; D unclear. There are 15 residues in the CDR3. Looked up from germline, CDR1 is SGHTA and CDR2 is FQGNSA. Trimming stripped 2 bases from V and 0 bases from J, with 8 bases between. CDR3 nucleotides: TGTGCCAGCAGCTTAACGGGCAACTCCTACAATGAGCAGTTCTTC. Translating gives CASSLTGNSYNEQFF.

The genes are TRBV27 and TRBJ1-1, with 8 nucleotides matching TRBD1. The length of the CDR3 is 19 residues. Looked up from germline, CDR1 is MNHEY and CDR2 is SMNVEV (reference sequence). Trimming removed 8 bases from V and 9 bases from J; junction bases left unmatched: 29. Written as DNA, the CDR3 is TGTGCCAGCTTTAACACTCTCCGGGACAGGAGACTCACCCAACTTAAAGCTTTCTTT. This gives the protein CASFNTLRDRRLTQLKAFF.

Concerning this clone: The sample contains more than one DNA sequence encoding this CDR3. This chain uses TRBV9 with TRBJ1-1, with D hard to call. CDR3 length: 14 amino acids. V was cut by 0 bases and J by 2 bases, with 8 bases left in between. The germline CDR1 and CDR2 sequences are SGDLS and YYNGEE. The CDR3 here is CASSVAGGNTEAFF. The CDR3 bases are TGTGCCAGCAGCGTAGCTGGAGGAAACACTGAAGCTTTCTTT. Combining the CDR3 with reference TRBV9 and TRBJ1-1 gives the whole variable domain DSGVTQTPKHLITATGQRVTLRCSPRSGDLSVYWYQQSLDQGLQFLIQYYNGEERAKGNILERFSAQQFPDLHSELNLSSLELGDSALYFCASSVAGGNTEAFFGQGTRLTVV.